Listed below are T cell receptor beta chains from one sample, sequenced in a study of blood T cell repertoires in COVID-19. Measured with immunoSEQ multiplex PCR; TCRdb has only the in-frame clones, and not every one. Here the sample spans under 200,000 clones, roughly 75% being singletons. Sequencing used peripheral blood. Receptors were obtained from a man aged 65-85 years with active or convalescent COVID-19. CDR3s include the opening cysteine and the closing phenylalanine or tryptophan. A D gene is named only where the DNA matches it firmly. Clone size is given for some rows only: seen once, a few or many times, or a class if the clone is expanded.

d_gene	v_gene	abundance	j_gene	CDR3aa	CDR3nt
TRBD1	TRBV3-1/TRBV3-2	few	TRBJ2-5	CASGLTGGVGETQYF	TGTGCCAGCGGGCTGACAGGGGGCGTAGGAGAGACCCAGTACTTC
.	TRBV7-2	few	TRBJ2-7	CASSSQLDEQYF	TGTGCCAGCAGCTCTCAACTTGACGAGCAGTACTTC
.	TRBV19	.	TRBJ1-5	CASSSSAGPNQPQHF	TGTGCCAGTTCCTCCTCTGCGGGACCCAATCAGCCCCAGCATTTT
TRBD1	TRBV30	.	TRBJ1-4	CAWGWTGTEKLFF	TGTGCCTGGGGGTGGACAGGGACTGAAAAACTGTTTTTT
TRBD1	TRBV6-1	.	TRBJ2-3	CASSETTGGAVGDTQYF	TGTGCCAGCAGTGAAACAACAGGGGGCGCGGTTGGGGATACGCAGTATTTT
.	TRBV6-5	.	TRBJ1-2	CASRTRDNYGYTF	TGTGCCAGCAGGACCAGGGATAACTATGGCTACACCTTC
TRBD2	TRBV9	.	TRBJ2-1	CASSAAGTTVYNEQFF	TGTGCCAGCAGCGCCGCGGGGACTACCGTTTACAATGAGCAGTTCTTC
.	TRBV19	.	TRBJ1-4	CASRPGLSFEKLFF	TGTGCCAGTAGACCGGGACTAAGCTTTGAAAAACTGTTTTTT
TRBD1	TRBV2	.	TRBJ1-3	CASQTGGTSGNTIYF	TGTGCCAGCCAAACAGGGGGCACTTCTGGAAACACCATATATTTT
.	TRBV18	.	TRBJ1-1	CASQSGEDTEAFF	TGTGCCAGTCAATCGGGGGAGGACACTGAAGCTTTCTTT
TRBD1	TRBV24-1	.	TRBJ1-1	CATSDIRDRRFMNTEAFF	TGTGCCACCAGTGATATCCGGGACAGAAGATTCATGAACACTGAAGCTTTCTTT
.	TRBV10-1	.	TRBJ1-1	CASSEGRAEAFF	TGCGCCAGCAGTGAAGGGAGGGCTGAAGCTTTCTTT
.	TRBV12-1	.	TRBJ1-1	CASSQMTGTGGEEAEAFF	TGTGCCAGCAGTCAAATGACCGGGACAGGGGGCGAAGAAGCTGAAGCTTTCTTT
.	TRBV19	.	TRBJ2-7	CASSIGAGGLVEQYF	TGTGCCAGTAGTATTGGGGCCGGGGGTCTGGTCGAGCAGTACTTC
TRBD2	TRBV7-8	.	TRBJ2-3	CASRRLSGGAVSTRADTQYF	TGTGCCAGCAGGAGACTAAGCGGGGGGGCCGTTAGCACACGGGCAGATACGCAGTATTTT
.	TRBV2	.	TRBJ1-2	CASSQDPRIYGYTF	TGTGCCAGCAGTCAAGACCCCAGAATCTATGGCTACACCTTC
TRBD1	TRBV4-2	.	TRBJ1-1	CASSPGQGLITEAFF	TGTGCCAGCAGCCCGGGACAGGGCCTAATTACTGAAGCTTTCTTT
TRBD1	TRBV7-9	.	TRBJ1-5	CASSLGGQGGTWPQHF	TGTGCCAGCAGCTTAGGGGGACAGGGAGGGACCTGGCCCCAGCATTTT
TRBD2	TRBV7-3	.	TRBJ2-5	CASSTSGRARETQYF	TGTGCCAGCAGCACCAGCGGGAGGGCCCGTGAGACCCAGTACTTC
TRBD1	TRBV10-3	once	TRBJ2-5	CAISEFTQGNGETQYF	TGTGCCATCAGTGAGTTCACACAGGGGAACGGGGAGACCCAGTACTTC
.	TRBV18	.	TRBJ1-2	CASSPQRELNYGYTF	TGTGCCAGCTCACCACAAAGGGAGTTAAACTATGGCTACACCTTC
.	TRBV19	.	TRBJ1-5	CASSGGSSNQPQHF	TGTGCCAGTAGTGGGGGGTCGAGCAATCAGCCCCAGCATTTT
.	TRBV12-3/TRBV12-4	.	TRBJ1-2	CASSSSGYGYTF	TGTGCCAGCAGTTCCTCAGGCTATGGCTACACCTTC
TRBD1	TRBV2	few	TRBJ1-5	CASSGQDNQPQHF	TGTGCCAGCAGCGGACAGGACAATCAGCCCCAGCATTTT
.	TRBV7-2	.	TRBJ1-1	CASSSTGNTEAFF	TGTGCCAGCAGCTCGACAGGGAACACTGAAGCTTTCTTT
TRBD1	TRBV5-6	.	TRBJ1-2	CASSPGTAADGYTF	TGTGCCAGCAGCCCCGGGACAGCAGCAGATGGCTACACCTTC
.	TRBV11-2	few	TRBJ2-1	CASSSPGGDEQFF	TGTGCCAGCAGCTCCCCTGGTGGAGATGAGCAGTTCTTC
.	TRBV6-5	few	TRBJ1-2	CASSKIGQSDGYTF	TGTGCCAGCAGCAAGATAGGACAGTCGGATGGCTACACCTTC
.	TRBV20-1	.	TRBJ2-6	CSASSLGSGANVLTF	TGCAGTGCTAGTTCTCTCGGTTCTGGGGCCAACGTCCTGACTTTC
TRBD1	TRBV12-3/TRBV12-4	.	TRBJ1-1	CASRTGGDTEAFF	TGTGCCAGCAGGACAGGGGGCGACACTGAAGCTTTCTTT
.	TRBV21-1	.	TRBJ1-1	CASSNAGQGGIPEAFF	TGTGCCAGCAGCAATGCGGGACAGGGAGGGATCCCTGAAGCTTTCTTT
.	TRBV18	.	TRBJ2-2	CASSPTAAHTLNTGELFF	TGTGCCAGCTCCCCCACGGCGGCCCATACATTGAACACCGGGGAGCTGTTTTTT
.	TRBV15	.	TRBJ1-5	CATSSERSNQPQHF	TGTGCCACCAGCAGTGAGAGGAGCAATCAGCCCCAGCATTTT
TRBD2	TRBV6-5	.	TRBJ2-1	CASSSGGSSYNEQFF	TGTGCCAGCAGTTCCGGGGGGAGCTCCTACAATGAGCAGTTCTTC
TRBD1	TRBV5-8	.	TRBJ1-5	CASSLDGTGINQPQHF	TGTGCCAGCAGCTTGGACGGGACAGGGATCAATCAGCCCCAGCATTTT
TRBD2	TRBV5-1	.	TRBJ2-1	CASSWTSGSSYNEQFF	TGCGCCAGCAGCTGGACTAGCGGGAGTTCTTACAATGAGCAGTTCTTC
TRBD1	TRBV6-6	few	TRBJ2-7	CASTGTGSPYEQYF	TGTGCCAGCACCGGGACAGGGAGTCCCTACGAGCAGTACTTC
TRBD1	TRBV18	.	TRBJ1-4	CASSAAGTGGARTNEKLFF	TGTGCCAGCTCAGCAGCCGGGACAGGGGGCGCGAGAACTAATGAAAAACTGTTTTTT
.	TRBV7-9	.	TRBJ1-1	CASSFGGLTEAFF	TGTGCCAGCAGCTTCGGAGGGCTTACTGAAGCTTTCTTT
TRBD1	TRBV2	.	TRBJ1-4	CASSGDRGRSTNEKLFF	TGTGCCAGCAGTGGGGACAGGGGGCGATCGACTAATGAAAAACTGTTTTTT
.	TRBV19	.	TRBJ1-5	CASRYDSAGWSNQPQHF	TGTGCCAGTAGATACGACAGCGCCGGTTGGAGCAATCAGCCCCAGCATTTT
TRBD1	TRBV18	.	TRBJ1-2	CASSTTTGGDYGYTF	TGTGCCAGCTCAACCACGACAGGGGGCGACTATGGCTACACCTTC
.	TRBV5-1	.	TRBJ1-4	CASSLEGANEKLFF	TGCGCCAGCAGCTTGGAAGGGGCCAATGAAAAACTGTTTTTT
TRBD1	TRBV19	.	TRBJ2-1	CASSNGDRENNEQFF	TGTGCCAGTAGCAATGGGGACAGGGAGAACAATGAGCAGTTCTTC
TRBD1	TRBV12-3/TRBV12-4	many	TRBJ1-6	CASSLTGDSPLHF	TGTGCCAGCAGCCTTACAGGGGATTCACCCCTCCACTTT
TRBD1	TRBV11-3	.	TRBJ1-1	CASSLEGQGETEAFF	TGTGCCAGCAGCTTAGAGGGACAGGGGGAGACTGAAGCTTTCTTT
TRBD1	TRBV6-5	.	TRBJ1-5	CASILDRGINRPQHF	TGTGCCAGCATTTTAGACAGGGGGATTAATCGGCCCCAGCATTTT
.	TRBV5-1	.	TRBJ1-4	CASSSREGSNEKLFF	TGCGCCAGCAGCTCCCGGGAGGGATCAAATGAAAAACTGTTTTTT
.	TRBV2	few	TRBJ1-5	CASSGSGYNQPQHF	TGTGCCAGCAGTGGTTCCGGGTACAATCAGCCCCAGCATTTT
.	TRBV5-6	.	TRBJ1-5	CASSLAGVVQPQHF	TGTGCCAGCAGCTTGGCGGGGGTCGTTCAGCCCCAGCATTTT
.	TRBV7-9	.	TRBJ1-1	CARGQGNTEAFF	TGTGCCAGAGGGCAGGGCAACACTGAAGCTTTCTTT
.	TRBV29-1	.	TRBJ2-7	CSVSSGREQYF	TGCAGCGTCTCCAGCGGTAGAGAGCAGTACTTC
TRBD1	TRBV5-6	.	TRBJ2-3	CASSLEGGPSTDTQYF	TGTGCCAGCAGCTTGGAAGGGGGCCCGAGCACAGATACGCAGTATTTT